Listed below are T cell receptor beta chains from one sample, sequenced in a study of blood T cell repertoires in COVID-19. Data came from immunoSEQ multiplex PCR; TCRdb stores just in-frame clones and leaves some out. The sample records more than 350,000 clones, about 90% being singletons. Sequences were obtained from peripheral blood. The receptor set was obtained from a woman aged 25 to 45 with COVID-19, enrolled during active disease. The CDR3 runs from the conserved cysteine through the conserved F or W. Each record gives: V gene, clone size, J gene, D gene, CDR3 DNA, CDR3 protein. A D gene is named only where the DNA matches it firmly. For some rows the clone size is stated as once, few or many, or as a class when expanded; others skip it.

>TRBV6-2/TRBV6-3|-|TRBJ1-3|-
TGTGCCAGCAGTAGCGGCGTAAACTCTGGAAACACCATATATTTT
CASSSGVNSGNTIYF
>TRBV6-5|-|TRBJ1-1|TRBD1
TGTGCCAGCAGTTTTAGACAGGGACCCACTGAAGCTTTCTTT
CASSFRQGPTEAFF
>TRBV10-2|-|TRBJ2-2|-
TGCGCCAGCAATGGCCGTGTGGTCCTCGCGAACACCGGGGAGCTGTTTTTT
CASNGRVVLANTGELFF
>TRBV24-1|-|TRBJ2-1|-
TGTGCCACCAGTGATTTCGGCCAGGGGTATGAGCAGTTCTTC
CATSDFGQGYEQFF
>TRBV21-1|-|TRBJ2-7|-
TGTGCCAGCAGCAAAGGACGGGTTTGGTACGAGCAGTACTTC
CASSKGRVWYEQYF
>TRBV6-2/TRBV6-3|-|TRBJ2-7|TRBD1
TGTGCCAGCAGCCGGACAGGCTACGAGCAGTACTTC
CASSRTGYEQYF
>TRBV11-2|-|TRBJ2-2|-
TGTGCCTCCAGCCGGGAGAGGGTCGGGGAGCTGTTTTTT
CASSRERVGELFF
>TRBV6-5|-|TRBJ1-4|TRBD1
TGTGCCAGCAGTACGAGACAGGGGGGCGAAAAACTGTTTTTT
CASSTRQGGEKLFF
>TRBV6-5|-|TRBJ1-2|-
TGTGCCAGCAGTTACTCGGGCAGCCCCCTTGCTGGTGGCTACACCTTC
CASSYSGSPLAGGYTF
>TRBV30|-|TRBJ1-2|TRBD1
TGTGCCTGGAATGTCGGACAGGGGAATGGCTACACCTTC
CAWNVGQGNGYTF
>TRBV5-5|-|TRBJ2-5|TRBD2
TGTGCCAGCAGCTGGGGAGGGAATCAAGAGACCCAGTACTTC
CASSWGGNQETQYF
>TRBV7-9|-|TRBJ2-2|-
TGTGCCAGCAGTCAGAAACTGGGCTTGTCAGGGGCCGGGGAGCTGTTTTTT
CASSQKLGLSGAGELFF
>TRBV2|-|TRBJ2-2|TRBD1
TGTGCCACCCTGATAGACAGGGCGAACACCGGGGAGCTGTTTTTT
CATLIDRANTGELFF
>TRBV5-5|-|TRBJ1-4|TRBD1
TGTGCCAGCAGCTTAAGACAGGGGGTGGCTAATGAAAAACTGTTTTTT
CASSLRQGVANEKLFF
>TRBV9|-|TRBJ2-3|-
TGTGCCAGCAGACCCGGACAGACCAGCACAGATACGCAGTATTTT
CASRPGQTSTDTQYF
>TRBV2|-|TRBJ2-5|-
TGTGCCAGCAGTGGGGTGGAGGTCGAGGAGACCCAGTACTTC
CASSGVEVEETQYF
>TRBV3-1/TRBV3-2|-|TRBJ1-1|-
TGTGCCAGCAGCCCCTGGAGGAACACTGAAGCTTTCTTT
CASSPWRNTEAFF
>TRBV18|-|TRBJ2-2|TRBD1
TGTGCCAGCTCACCACTACTGACAGGGGGCACCGGGGAGCTGTTTTTT
CASSPLLTGGTGELFF
>TRBV28|-|TRBJ1-1|-
TGTGCCAGCAGTCCTCTCCGCGGGACTGAAGCTTTCTTT
CASSPLRGTEAFF
>TRBV2|-|TRBJ2-1|-
TGTGCCAGCAGTGATTCTAGAGCCTACAATGAGCAGTTCTTC
CASSDSRAYNEQFF
>TRBV27|-|TRBJ2-7|TRBD2
TGTGCCAGCAGTTTAAGGGCGGGAGGGCCATACGAGCAGTACTTC
CASSLRAGGPYEQYF
>TRBV7-2|-|TRBJ2-7|TRBD1
TGTGCCAGCAGCTCCGTTTTATGGGACAGGGGGGTCGAGCAGTACTTC
CASSSVLWDRGVEQYF
>TRBV19|-|TRBJ1-5|TRBD1
TGTGCCAGTACCCCAGGGGACAGGGGTAGTCGAAGCAATCAGCCCCAGCATTTT
CASTPGDRGSRSNQPQHF
>TRBV5-6|few|TRBJ2-7|-
TGTGCCAGCAGCTTTGGGGCTCCGTACGAGCAGTACTTC
CASSFGAPYEQYF
>TRBV5-1|once|TRBJ1-1|-
TGCGCCAGCAGCTTGGACGGGAGGGATAACACTGAAGCTTTCTTT
CASSLDGRDNTEAFF
>TRBV10-2|-|TRBJ1-4|TRBD1
TGCGCCAGCAGCAGACAGGGTAATGAAAAACTGTTTTTT
CASSRQGNEKLFF
>TRBV2|-|TRBJ1-2|TRBD1
TGTGCCAGCTCCAGGGACGGGACAGGCGCAGGCTACACCTTC
CASSRDGTGAGYTF
>TRBV6-6|-|TRBJ1-1|-
TGTGCCGCACAGGGGAACACTGAAGCTTTCTTT
CAAQGNTEAFF
>TRBV3-1/TRBV3-2|-|TRBJ2-6|-
TGTGCCAGCAGCGGGACAAGCGAGGCCAACGTCCTGACTTTC
CASSGTSEANVLTF
>TRBV4-1|-|TRBJ2-3|-
TGCGCCAGCAGCCAAGGGCCCTCTAGCACAGATACGCAGTATTTT
CASSQGPSSTDTQYF
>TRBV29-1|-|TRBJ2-2|TRBD1
TGCAGCGTTGAACCGAGGACAGGGGTTGGCACCGGGGAGCTGTTTTTT
CSVEPRTGVGTGELFF
>TRBV19|-|TRBJ2-7|-
TGTGCCACCCAGTCGGGGTCCTACGAGCAGTACTTC
CATQSGSYEQYF
>TRBV5-1|-|TRBJ2-1|TRBD1
TGCGCCAGCAGCTTGTTCACGGGACAGGGGGCCAATGAGCAGTTCTTC
CASSLFTGQGANEQFF
>TRBV28|-|TRBJ1-4|-
TGTGCCAGCAGCTCCGGGGGTGTAGCTAATGAAAAACTGTTTTTT
CASSSGGVANEKLFF
>TRBV6-5|-|TRBJ2-5|-
TGTGCCAGCAGCCTAGAGTGGAAAGAGACCCAGTACTTC
CASSLEWKETQYF
>TRBV9|-|TRBJ2-2|TRBD2
TGTGCCAGCAGCCTAAGACTAGCAGACACCGGGGAGCTGTTTTTT
CASSLRLADTGELFF
>TRBV5-4|once|TRBJ2-5|-
TGTGCCAGCAGCTTGACGGGAAGGGTTCAAGAGACCCAGTACTTC
CASSLTGRVQETQYF
>TRBV7-2|-|TRBJ2-5|TRBD2
TGTGCCAGCACCCGGCGGGAGACGGAGACCCAGTACTTC
CASTRRETETQYF
>TRBV25-1|-|TRBJ2-7|-
TGTGCCAGCAGTGAATATAAGAGGACCAGCGGAAGATACTACGAGCAGTACTTC
CASSEYKRTSGRYYEQYF
>TRBV5-6|-|TRBJ2-1|TRBD2
TGTGCCAGCAGCACAGGGACGGGGCGGGAGGGTGGTGAGCAGTTCTTC
CASSTGTGREGGEQFF
>TRBV5-1|-|TRBJ1-1|-
TGCGCCAGCACAGTGGGGCAGGACACTGAAGCTTTCTTT
CASTVGQDTEAFF
>TRBV20-1|-|TRBJ1-1|-
TGCAGTGCTAGAGAGGGGCGCGGAGCTTTCTTT
CSAREGRGAFF
>TRBV15|-|TRBJ1-2|-
TGTGCCACCAGCAGAGATGGGGCGGGGGGCGCAAATGGCTACACCTTC
CATSRDGAGGANGYTF
>TRBV19|-|TRBJ1-6|TRBD1
TGTGCCAGTAAACAACAGGGGTCATACTATAATTCACCCCTCCACTTT
CASKQQGSYYNSPLHF
>TRBV18|-|TRBJ1-2|TRBD1
TGTGCCAGCTCACCAAAACAGGGGTATGGCTACACCTTC
CASSPKQGYGYTF
>TRBV15|-|TRBJ1-6|-
TGTGCCACCAGCACCATTCGACAGAGCTCCTATAATTCACCCCTCCACTTT
CATSTIRQSSYNSPLHF
>TRBV24-1|-|TRBJ2-7|TRBD1
TGTGCCACCAGTGATCGGACAGGGATCGAGCAGTACTTC
CATSDRTGIEQYF
>TRBV28|-|TRBJ2-3|TRBD2
TGTGCCACAGCGGGGACTAGAGGGACAGATACGCAGTATTTT
CATAGTRGTDTQYF
>TRBV27|-|TRBJ2-7|-
TGTGCCAGCAGTCCCCACCAGTTCTACGAGCAGTACTTC
CASSPHQFYEQYF
>TRBV3-1/TRBV3-2|once|TRBJ1-2|TRBD1
TGTGCCAGCAGCCATGAGGGCAGGGGGGATGGCTACACCTTC
CASSHEGRGDGYTF
>TRBV24-1|-|TRBJ1-1|-
TGTGCCACCAGTGACTCCAGGGGTCTAGTGCGGGAAGCTTTCTTT
CATSDSRGLVREAFF